What follows is one T cell receptor beta chain and its context. This specimen comes from a study of cytomegalovirus exposure and HLA in healthy donors. PCR involved 60 Vbeta and 13 Jbeta primers. TCRdb's copy holds only in-frame clones and misses some; the assay was immunoSEQ multiplex PCR. The sample contains tens of thousands of clones, approximately 71% of which appear only once. The length of the CDR3 is 13 residues. Trimming took 4 bases from V and 4 from J, leaving 11 bases between them. CDR1 is SGHRS and CDR2 is YFSETQ in the germline V gene. This clonotype was sampled from a man aged 35 to 55 in good health and CMV-seronegative. Sample: PBMCs. V and J are TRBV5-1 and TRBJ1-1; D gene unclear. The chain's CDR3 is CASSLGSTTEAFF. The CDR3 nucleotides are TGCGCCAGCAGCCTAGGCAGCACCACTGAAGCTTTCTTT.